These 5 T cell receptor beta chains share one sample of origin, sequenced in a study of blood T cell repertoires in COVID-19. Sequencing was performed with immunoSEQ multiplex PCR; in TCRdb, only in-frame clones are kept and a portion is missing. The sample contains roughly 250,000 clones, roughly nine tenths of which appear only once. Sequenced: peripheral blood. The receptor set was obtained from a man aged 35-49 years who had recovered from COVID-19.

A single count supports this clone. The chain employs TRBV5-1 and TRBJ2-1; perhaps TRBD2 as D (6 bases). Per germline, CDR1 SGHRS and CDR2 YFSETQ. This CDR3 comprises 16 residues. V was pared by 1 base and J by 1 base, with 12 bases between. CDR3 amino acids: CASSLIGGRSYNEQFF. CDR3 coding DNA: TGCGCCAGCAGCTTGATTGGTGGGAGGTCCTACAATGAGCAGTTCTTC.

The gene calls are TRBV2 and TRBJ1-5; 9 bases agree with TRBD1. This CDR3 has 14 residues. Germline CDR1 is SNHLY and CDR2 is FYNNEI. With V trimmed by 8 bases and J by 0 bases, 2 bases remained unmatched. CDR3 region: CASGTGSSNQPQHF. Here the CDR3 DNA reads TGTGCCAGCGGGACAGGGTCTAGCAATCAGCCCCAGCATTTT.

The chain uses TRBV24-1 and TRBJ2-3, with D possibly matching TRBD2 (5 bases). Per germline, CDR1 KGHDR and CDR2 SFDVKD. CDR3 length equals 13 residues. The germline V and J ends were trimmed by 9 bases and 1 base, with 10 bases remaining between them. The CDR3 sequence: CATGGVGTDTQYF. CDR3 bases: TGTGCCACCGGAGGTGTGGGCACAGATACGCAGTATTTT.

The chain joins TRBV6-5 to TRBJ2-1, with D possibly matching TRBD2 (5 bases). The CDR3 is 14 residues long. V dropped 3 bases and J dropped 13 bases, with 19 bases sitting between them. Germline CDR1 MNHEY, CDR2 SVGAGI. The CDR3: CASSYFARDPPQFF. The CDR3 DNA reads TGTGCCAGCAGTTATTTCGCGAGGGATCCACCTCAGTTCTTC.

Concerning this clone itself: This specimen includes other DNA sequences encoding the same CDR3. The chain combines TRBV19 with TRBJ2-7, with unresolved D. V lost 3 bases, J lost 0 bases, and 9 bases lay in between. CDR1 and CDR2 from the germline V gene are LNHDA and SQIVND (reference sequence). This CDR3 region has 14 residues. The CDR3: CASSIRGSSYEQYF. CDR3 nucleotide sequence: TGTGCCAGTAGTATCCGCGGTAGCTCCTACGAGCAGTACTTC.